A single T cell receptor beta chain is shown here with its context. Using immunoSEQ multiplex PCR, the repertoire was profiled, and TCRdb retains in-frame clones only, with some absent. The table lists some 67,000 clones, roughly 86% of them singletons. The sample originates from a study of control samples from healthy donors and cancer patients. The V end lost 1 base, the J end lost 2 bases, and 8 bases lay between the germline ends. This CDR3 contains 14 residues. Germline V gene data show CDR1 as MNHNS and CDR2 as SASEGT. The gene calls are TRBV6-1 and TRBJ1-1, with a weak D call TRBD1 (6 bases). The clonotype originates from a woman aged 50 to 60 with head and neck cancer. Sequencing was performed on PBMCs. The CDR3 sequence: CASSEGTANTEAFF. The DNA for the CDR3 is TGTGCCAGCAGTGAAGGGACAGCCAACACTGAAGCTTTCTTT.